This T cell receptor beta chain appears in the sequencing data of a study of T cells expressing NK-cell markers. On the study more broadly: From sorted CD3+CD56+NKG2C+, CD3+CD56+NKG2C- and CD3+CD56-NKG2C+ T cells came the TCR beta repertoires. HCMV seropositivity marked most of the eight sequenced donors; one was seronegative.

Germline V CDR1 and CDR2: SGHTA, FQGTGA. This CDR3 is 15 amino acids long. The TCR beta cDNA came from 5'RACE template switching with UMIs. TCRdb re-called the 5' RACE reads and gives one entry per CDR3 protein, without DNA. The sample's table shows around 380,000 distinct CDR3 sequences. The clonotype was recovered from a woman in her 50s in good health. Sequences were obtained from blood T cells: a sorted CD56 or NKG2C T cell subset, CD4+ or CD8+ T cells, or bulk PBMC T cells (not recorded which). The rearrangement links TRBV7-3 to TRBJ2-7. The CDR3 sequence is CASSLGGGRAYEQYF.